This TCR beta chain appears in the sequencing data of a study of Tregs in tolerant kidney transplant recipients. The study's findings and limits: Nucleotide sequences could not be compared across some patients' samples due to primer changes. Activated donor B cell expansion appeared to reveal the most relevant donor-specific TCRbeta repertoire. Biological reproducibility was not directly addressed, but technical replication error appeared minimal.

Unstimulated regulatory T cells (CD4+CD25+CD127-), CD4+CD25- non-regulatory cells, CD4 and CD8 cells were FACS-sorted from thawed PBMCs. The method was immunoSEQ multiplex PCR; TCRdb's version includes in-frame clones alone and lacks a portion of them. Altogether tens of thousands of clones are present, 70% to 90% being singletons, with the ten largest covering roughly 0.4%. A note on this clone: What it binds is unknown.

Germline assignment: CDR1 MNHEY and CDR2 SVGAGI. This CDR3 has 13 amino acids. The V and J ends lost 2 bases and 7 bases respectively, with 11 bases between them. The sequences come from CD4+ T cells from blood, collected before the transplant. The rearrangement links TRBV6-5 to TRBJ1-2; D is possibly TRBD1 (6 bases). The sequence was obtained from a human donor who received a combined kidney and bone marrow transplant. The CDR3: CASSYQGISGYTF. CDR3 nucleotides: TGTGCCAGCAGTTACCAGGGGATTTCTGGCTACACCTTC.